Described below is a single T cell receptor (beta chain) sequence and its context. The antigen is not known. These data belong to a study of cytomegalovirus exposure and HLA in healthy donors. General observations from the study: Altogether, around 160 TCR beta chains were recorded as cytomegalovirus-associated. Most sequenced TCRs were rare (though some public TCRs occurred in many donors). Reports showed the classifier diagnosing cytomegalovirus status with high specificity and sensitivity.

Sequencing was performed with immunoSEQ multiplex PCR; in TCRdb, only in-frame clones are kept and a portion is missing. Here the sample spans some 190,000 clones, more than 70% being singletons. This CDR3 is 14 amino acids long. V lost 2 bases to trimming and J lost 7 bases, with 12 bases between them. Germline lookup yields CDR1 SGHAT and CDR2 FQNNGV. Sequencing was performed on PBMCs. This clonotype was sampled from a young woman in good health and CMV-seronegative. The gene calls are TRBV11-2 and TRBJ2-1; possible D gene TRBD1, 5 bases. The CDR3 nucleotides are TGTGCCAGCAGCTTAAGCGTGGGGCCGAATGAGCAGTTCTTC. Its translation: CASSLSVGPNEQFF.